The rows below give T cell receptor beta chains drawn from one sample of a study of OX40 agonist ivuxolimab in advanced cancers. Generated by immunoSEQ multiplex PCR, the TCRdb table keeps only in-frame clones and is missing some. This sample has tens of thousands of clones; almost 95% occur once, and the top ten carry around 19%. The sample in question was CD4+ or CD8+ T cells sorted from blood, obtained in a trial of the OX40 agonist ivuxolimab. The receptors derive from an adult with an advanced solid tumor such as melanoma, head and neck, liver or kidney cancer. Both conserved end residues are part of each CDR3. D genes are given only for firm matches. Rows may omit the clone size; those that give it use once, few, many or a size class.

j_call v_call d_call clone_size cdr3_aa cdr3_nt
TRBJ2-7 TRBV9 NA NA CASSVAGWSPYEQYF TGTGCCAGCAGCGTAGCAGGGTGGTCGCCCTACGAGCAGTACTTC
TRBJ1-4 TRBV21-1 NA once CASSKAERDSQGEKLFF TGTGCCAGCAGCAAAGCGGAAAGGGACAGCCAGGGTGAAAAACTGTTTTTT
TRBJ2-3 TRBV7-6 NA NA CASSPVEADTQYF TGTGCCAGCAGCCCCGTGGAGGCAGATACGCAGTATTTT
TRBJ2-7 TRBV15 TRBD1 NA CATSRETGDYEQYF TGTGCCACCAGCAGAGAAACAGGGGACTACGAGCAGTACTTC
TRBJ2-7 TRBV9 TRBD1 NA CASSVETGGEQYF TGTGCCAGCAGCGTAGAGACAGGGGGCGAGCAGTACTTC
TRBJ2-1 TRBV27 NA NA CATREFSYNEQFF TGTGCCACACGGGAGTTCTCCTACAATGAGCAGTTCTTC
TRBJ2-6 TRBV5-5 NA NA CASRPSIRSGANVLTF TGTGCCAGCAGGCCCTCCATCCGCTCTGGGGCCAACGTCCTGACTTTC
TRBJ2-7 TRBV5-6 NA NA CASSLRAASHYEQYF TGTGCCAGCAGCTTGAGGGCAGCTTCGCATTACGAGCAGTACTTC
TRBJ2-1 TRBV27 NA NA CASRGLDNEQFF TGTGCCAGCAGGGGACTGGACAATGAGCAGTTCTTC
TRBJ1-2 TRBV7-9 NA NA CASSPSPNYGYTF TGTGCCAGCAGCCCTTCACCTAACTATGGCTACACCTTC
TRBJ2-6 TRBV7-9 NA NA CASRPGDSGANVLTF TGTGCCAGCAGACCGGGGGATTCTGGGGCCAACGTCCTGACTTTC
TRBJ2-3 TRBV9 NA NA CASSPQGSTYTDTQYF TGTGCCAGCAGCCCCCAGGGATCTACTTACACAGATACGCAGTATTTT
TRBJ1-6 TRBV9 NA NA CASSSRDSIRSSYNSPLHF TGTGCCAGCAGCAGCCGGGACTCTATCAGGAGCTCCTATAATTCACCCCTCCACTTT
TRBJ2-5 TRBV9 NA once CASSVSSTQETQYF TGTGCCAGCAGCGTATCCTCTACACAAGAGACCCAGTACTTC
TRBJ1-1 TRBV7-9 NA once CASSPGQLEAFF TGTGCCAGCAGCCCGGGGCAGCTTGAAGCTTTCTTT
TRBJ2-5 TRBV15 TRBD2 NA CATSSFLAGDVETQYF TGTGCCACCAGCAGTTTTCTAGCGGGAGATGTGGAGACCCAGTACTTC
TRBJ2-7 TRBV7-2 NA NA CASSISYEQYF TGTGCCAGCAGCATCTCCTACGAGCAGTACTTC
TRBJ2-7 TRBV6-6 NA NA CASTLSGSSYEQYF TGTGCCAGCACCCTATCGGGGAGCTCCTACGAGCAGTACTTC